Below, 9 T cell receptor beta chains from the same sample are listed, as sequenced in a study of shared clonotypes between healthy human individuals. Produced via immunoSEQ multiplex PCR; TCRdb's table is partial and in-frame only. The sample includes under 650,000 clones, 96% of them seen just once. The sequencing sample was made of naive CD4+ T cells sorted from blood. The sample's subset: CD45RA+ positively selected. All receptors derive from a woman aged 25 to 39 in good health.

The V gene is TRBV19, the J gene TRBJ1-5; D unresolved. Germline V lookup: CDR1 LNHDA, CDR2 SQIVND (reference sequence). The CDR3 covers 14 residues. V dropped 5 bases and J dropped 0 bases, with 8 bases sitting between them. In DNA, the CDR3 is TGTGCCAGTAGTTGGCAGTCTAGCAATCAGCCCCAGCATTTT. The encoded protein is CASSWQSSNQPQHF. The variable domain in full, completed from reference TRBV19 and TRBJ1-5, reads DGGITQSPKYLFRKEGQNVTLSCEQNLNHDAMYWYRQDPGQGLRLIYYSQIVNDFQKGDIAEGYSVSREKKESFPLTVTSAQKNPTAFYLCASSWQSSNQPQHFGDGTRLSIL.

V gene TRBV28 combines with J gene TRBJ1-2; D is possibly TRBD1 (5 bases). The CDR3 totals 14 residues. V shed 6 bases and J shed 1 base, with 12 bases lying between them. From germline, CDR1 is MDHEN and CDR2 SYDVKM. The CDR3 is CASSNPGLNYGYTF. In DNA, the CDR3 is TGTGCCAGCAGCAACCCGGGACTTAACTATGGCTACACCTTC.

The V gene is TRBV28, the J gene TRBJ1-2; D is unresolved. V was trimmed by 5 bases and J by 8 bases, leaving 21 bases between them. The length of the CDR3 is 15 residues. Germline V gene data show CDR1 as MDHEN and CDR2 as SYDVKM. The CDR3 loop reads CASSGPSLSDTGYTF. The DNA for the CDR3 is TGTGCCAGCAGTGGACCTTCCCTATCAGATACGGGCTACACCTTC.

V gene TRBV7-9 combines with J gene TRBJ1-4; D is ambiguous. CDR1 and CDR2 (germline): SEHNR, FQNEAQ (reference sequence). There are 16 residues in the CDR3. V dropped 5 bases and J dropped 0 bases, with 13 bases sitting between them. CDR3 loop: CASSTPRGTTNEKLFF. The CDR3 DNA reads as TGTGCCAGCAGCACCCCCCGGGGAACAACTAATGAAAAACTGTTTTTT. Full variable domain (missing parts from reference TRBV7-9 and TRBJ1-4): DTGVSQNPRHKITKRGQNVTFRCDPISEHNRLYWYRQTLGQGPEFLTYFQNEAQLEKSRLLSDRFSAERPKGSFSTLEIQRTEQGDSAMYLCASSTPRGTTNEKLFFGSGTQLSVL.

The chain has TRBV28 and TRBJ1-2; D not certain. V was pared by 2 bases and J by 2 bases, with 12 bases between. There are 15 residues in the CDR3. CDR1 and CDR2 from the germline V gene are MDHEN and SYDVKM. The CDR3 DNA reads TGTGCCAGCAGTTTAATCCCGAGGGTAAACTATGGCTACACCTTC. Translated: CASSLIPRVNYGYTF.

The CDR3 loop reads CASSPDRETQYF. In DNA form, the CDR3 reads TGCGCCAGCAGCCCAGACAGGGAGACCCAGTACTTC. The rearrangement links TRBV5-1 to TRBJ2-5, with a possible D match to TRBD1 (6 bases). Deletions cut 4 bases from V and 5 bases from J, with 9 bases between. The CDR3 runs 12 residues. Germline CDR1 and CDR2: SGHRS and YFSETQ.

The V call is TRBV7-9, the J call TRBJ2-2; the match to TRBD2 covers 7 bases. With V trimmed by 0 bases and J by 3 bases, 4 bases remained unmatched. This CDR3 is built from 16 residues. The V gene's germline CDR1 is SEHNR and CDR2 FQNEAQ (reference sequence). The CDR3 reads CASSLAGGSYTGELFF. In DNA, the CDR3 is TGTGCCAGCAGCTTAGCGGGAGGGTCCTACACCGGGGAGCTGTTTTTT. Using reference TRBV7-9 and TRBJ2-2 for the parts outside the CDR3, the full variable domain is DTGVSQNPRHKITKRGQNVTFRCDPISEHNRLYWYRQTLGQGPEFLTYFQNEAQLEKSRLLSDRFSAERPKGSFSTLEIQRTEQGDSAMYLCASSLAGGSYTGELFFGEGSRLTVL.

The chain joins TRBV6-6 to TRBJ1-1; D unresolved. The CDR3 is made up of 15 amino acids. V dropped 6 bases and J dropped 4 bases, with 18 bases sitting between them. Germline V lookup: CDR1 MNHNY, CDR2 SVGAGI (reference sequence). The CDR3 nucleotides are TGTGCCAGCAGCGTTATGTTTCGGGAGGGCACTGAAGCTTTCTTT. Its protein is CASSVMFREGTEAFF.

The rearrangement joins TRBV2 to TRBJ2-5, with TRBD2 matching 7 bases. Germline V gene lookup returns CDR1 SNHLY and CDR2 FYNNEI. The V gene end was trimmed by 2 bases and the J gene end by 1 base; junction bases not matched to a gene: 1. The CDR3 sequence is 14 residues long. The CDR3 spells CASSELAVQETQYF. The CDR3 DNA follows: TGTGCCAGCAGTGAACTAGCGGTCCAAGAGACCCAGTACTTC.